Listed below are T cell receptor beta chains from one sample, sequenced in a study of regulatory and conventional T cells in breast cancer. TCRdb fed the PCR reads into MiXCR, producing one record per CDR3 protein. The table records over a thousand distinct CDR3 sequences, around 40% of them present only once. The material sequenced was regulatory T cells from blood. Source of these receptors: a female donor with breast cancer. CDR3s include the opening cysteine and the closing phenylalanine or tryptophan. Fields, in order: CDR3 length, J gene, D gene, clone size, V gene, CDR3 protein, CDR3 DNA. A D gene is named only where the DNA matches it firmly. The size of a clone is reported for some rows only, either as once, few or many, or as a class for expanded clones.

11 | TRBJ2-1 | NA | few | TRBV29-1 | CSVDSRVEQFF | TGCAGCGTTGATTCCCGCGTTGAGCAGTTCTTC
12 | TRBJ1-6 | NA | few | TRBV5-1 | CASSGRMAPLHF | TGCGCCAGCTCTGGACGGATGGCACCCCTCCACTTT
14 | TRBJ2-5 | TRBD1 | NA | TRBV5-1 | CASTGQGGIGTQYF | TGCGCCAGTACCGGACAGGGCGGGATCGGGACCCAGTACTTC
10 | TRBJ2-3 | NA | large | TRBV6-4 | CASSPETQYF | TGTGCCAGCAGCCCAGAAACGCAGTATTTT
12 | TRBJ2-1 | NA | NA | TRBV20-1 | CSATDRGNEQFF | TGCAGTGCTACCGACAGAGGCAATGAGCAGTTCTTC
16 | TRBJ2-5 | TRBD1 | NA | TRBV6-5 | CASSYGGQVGRETQYF | TGTGCCAGCAGTTACGGGGGACAGGTGGGACGAGAGACCCAGTACTTC
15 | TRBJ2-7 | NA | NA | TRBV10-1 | CASSGIVGGSYEQYF | TGCGCCAGCAGTGGTATAGTCGGGGGCTCCTACGAGCAGTACTTC
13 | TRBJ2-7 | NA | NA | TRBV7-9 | CASSRIPHYEQYF | TGTGCCAGCAGTAGAATCCCCCACTACGAGCAGTACTTC
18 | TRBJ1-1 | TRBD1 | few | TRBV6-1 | CASPRTTRDRGQNTEAFF | TGTGCCAGCCCCCGAACTACCCGAGACAGGGGGCAAAACACTGAAGCTTTCTTT
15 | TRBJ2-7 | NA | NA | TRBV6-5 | CASRLGLDGNLEQYF | TGTGCCAGCAGATTAGGTTTGGACGGAAACCTCGAGCAGTACTTC